This T cell receptor beta chain is drawn from a study of human CD8 memory T cell subsets. The TCR beta sequencing libraries came from UMI-labeled 5' RACE. TCRdb reworked the 5' RACE reads into one entry per CDR3 protein, no DNA. Its table lists 7,200 or so distinct CDR3 sequences. Duplicate vials holding about 150,000 sorted CD8+ T cells per subset yielded the RNA. CDR3 length: 15 residues. CDR1 SGHNT and CDR2 YYREEE come from the germline V gene (reference sequence). Sequences were obtained from CD8+ T cells from PBMCs. The V call is TRBV5-4, the J call TRBJ2-3; the TCRdb call, TRBD1, lacks DNA for checking. The receptor was isolated from a human donor in good health. This chain's CDR3 is CASSPTPGAGDTQYF.